The T cell receptor (beta chain) under discussion was sequenced for a study of blood T cell repertoires in COVID-19 (TCRdb year 2020). Turning to the overall study: Collaborator samples came from the United States, Italy and Spain and covered acute and convalescent phases of COVID-19. The material from the prospective study consisted of cDNA or gDNA derived from T cells, B-cell-depleted T cells, or PBMCs. Deeply sampled blood TCRbeta repertoires from subjects exposed to, actively infected with, or recovered from COVID-19 were included in the dataset. The repertoires were released in a freely available public database intended as a resource for research on the immune response to SARS-CoV-2. The samples were drawn from two sources: the first 160 participants of the ongoing ImmuneRACE study, and 950 to 1,500 subjects contributed by 6 global collaborators. Sample metadata almost always included a de-identified subject ID, COVID-19 status, age in years and sex. HLA class I and class II types, where available, came from metadata supplied by the sample provider rather than from assay-based typing. Broad study findings and their caveats: The quantity of clinical and demographic metadata differed by source and by participant and was supplied without curation.

Measured from the cysteine to the phenylalanine, the CDR3 is 16 residues long. The kept DNA is CDR3 alone, 48 bases in frame from the first base. V is shortened by 1 base, J by 2 bases, and the region joining them spans 16 bases. The germline V gene (reference sequence) supplies CDR1 SGHNT and CDR2 YYREEE. Each collaborating institution followed its own protocols to collect whole blood in K2EDTA tubes. For TCRbeta analysis, collaborators shipped samples as frozen whole blood, isolated PBMCs, or DNA extracted from either of those sample types. TCRbeta CDR3 regions were amplified from genomic DNA by means of the immunoSEQ Assay, a bias-controlled multiplex PCR. As for how the authors treated the data: Nucleated cell counts per sample were estimated from amplification of reference gene primers within the assay. Sequence reads were collapsed and filtered to measure the absolute abundance of every unique TCRbeta CDR3 rearrangement. Productive Simpson clonality was computed per sample as the square root of Simpson's diversity index over productive rearrangements. TCRdb carries this immuneACCESS record with in-frame sequences only. Its versions omit some clonotypes, under half of them owing to an unresolved V gene in the studies checked, with the rest unexplained. The DNA gave D and trimming, while V, J and clone size come from that table. The sample data list approximately 200,000 clones, and 65% to 90% of these were observed just once. Approximately 5% of the sample comes from the top ten.

As concerns this clone: The antigen this receptor binds is unknown. The sample holds no much larger clone one base away, and base qualities are not on file.

The sequence joins TRBV5-4 to TRBJ2-7, and perhaps TRBD1 as D gene, on 6 matching bases. This clonotype originated in a human donor in a cohort sampled during active COVID-19. Sequencing was done on a sample of peripheral blood. CDR3 protein: CASSLPEDRTTYEQYF. The DNA is TGTGCCAGCAGCTTGCCAGAGGACAGAACAACCTACGAGCAGTACTTC.